This is a list of T cell receptor beta chains from one sample in a study of T cell changes during pregnancy in multiple sclerosis. Sequencing was performed with immunoSEQ multiplex PCR; in TCRdb, only in-frame clones are kept and a portion is missing. Of 35,000 to 50,000 clones in the sample, around 89% are singletons; the top ten hold 0.95% to 1.5%. The input for sequencing was CD4+ T cells from peripheral blood mononuclear cells, taken in the second trimester of pregnancy. The source of these receptors is a female donor with multiple sclerosis, enrolled in a pregnancy study. Each CDR3 is given with its conserved first and last residue. A D gene is named only where the DNA matches it firmly. Rows may omit the clone size; those that give it use once, few, many or a size class.

j_call,clone_size,d_call,v_call,cdr3_aa,cdr3_nt
TRBJ2-2,.,TRBD1,TRBV11-2,CASSLRTGGTGELFF,TGTGCCAGCAGCTTAAGGACAGGGGGAACCGGGGAGCTGTTTTTT
TRBJ2-2,.,.,TRBV19,CASRVGVGAGELFF,TGTGCCAGTAGGGTGGGAGTAGGCGCCGGGGAGCTGTTTTTT
TRBJ2-5,.,TRBD1,TRBV6-1,CASRATGGWSETQYF,TGTGCCAGCAGGGCGACAGGGGGCTGGTCAGAGACCCAGTACTTC
TRBJ1-4,once,.,TRBV7-2,CASSSQWGRATNEKLFF,TGTGCCAGCAGCTCCCAGTGGGGGCGAGCGACTAATGAAAAACTGTTTTTT
TRBJ2-1,once,TRBD2,TRBV7-6,CASSEREGLWEQFF,TGTGCCAGCAGCGAGCGGGAGGGCCTGTGGGAGCAGTTCTTC
TRBJ2-1,.,TRBD2,TRBV19,CASGRVTNEQFF,TGTGCCAGCGGGAGGGTGACCAATGAGCAGTTCTTC
TRBJ2-2,.,.,TRBV2,CASSRDNGELFF,TGTGCCAGCTCGCGCGATAACGGGGAGCTGTTTTTT
TRBJ1-5,.,.,TRBV19,CASRGGNQPQHF,TGTGCCAGTAGGGGGGGGAATCAGCCCCAGCATTTT
TRBJ1-2,.,TRBD1,TRBV7-3,CASSKGQGLDYGYTF,TGTGCCAGCAGCAAGGGACAGGGGCTGGACTATGGCTACACCTTC
TRBJ2-2,once,.,TRBV5-1,CASSRGGWDTGELFF,TGCGCCAGCAGCAGGGGGGGATGGGACACCGGGGAGCTGTTTTTT
TRBJ1-5,.,.,TRBV2,CASSEGQGYQPQHF,TGTGCCAGCAGTGAAGGGCAGGGCTATCAGCCCCAGCATTTT
TRBJ1-2,few,.,TRBV2,CASTGINYGYTF,TGTGCCAGCACCGGGATTAACTATGGCTACACCTTC
TRBJ1-2,.,TRBD1,TRBV5-1,CASSLEGQGGGYTF,TGCGCCAGCAGCTTGGAGGGACAGGGGGGCGGCTACACCTTC
TRBJ1-5,once,.,TRBV5-4,CASSQGRGQPQHF,TGTGCCAGCAGTCAGGGTAGGGGTCAGCCCCAGCATTTT
TRBJ2-1,.,TRBD1,TRBV19,CASSIGQGWAGSYNEQFF,TGTGCCAGTAGTATAGGACAGGGTTGGGCCGGTTCCTACAATGAGCAGTTCTTC
TRBJ1-1,.,.,TRBV10-3,CAITEELNTEAFF,TGTGCCATCACGGAGGAACTGAACACTGAAGCTTTCTTT
TRBJ2-7,.,.,TRBV10-3,CAISGSGDSYEQYF,TGTGCCATCAGTGGATCAGGTGACTCCTACGAGCAGTACTTC
TRBJ2-7,.,TRBD1,TRBV28,CASSPPGTGKHEQYF,TGTGCCAGCAGTCCCCCCGGGACAGGGAAGCACGAGCAGTACTTC
TRBJ2-7,.,TRBD1,TRBV6-1,CASRVTGKGEQYF,TGTGCCAGCAGGGTGACAGGGAAGGGCGAGCAGTACTTC